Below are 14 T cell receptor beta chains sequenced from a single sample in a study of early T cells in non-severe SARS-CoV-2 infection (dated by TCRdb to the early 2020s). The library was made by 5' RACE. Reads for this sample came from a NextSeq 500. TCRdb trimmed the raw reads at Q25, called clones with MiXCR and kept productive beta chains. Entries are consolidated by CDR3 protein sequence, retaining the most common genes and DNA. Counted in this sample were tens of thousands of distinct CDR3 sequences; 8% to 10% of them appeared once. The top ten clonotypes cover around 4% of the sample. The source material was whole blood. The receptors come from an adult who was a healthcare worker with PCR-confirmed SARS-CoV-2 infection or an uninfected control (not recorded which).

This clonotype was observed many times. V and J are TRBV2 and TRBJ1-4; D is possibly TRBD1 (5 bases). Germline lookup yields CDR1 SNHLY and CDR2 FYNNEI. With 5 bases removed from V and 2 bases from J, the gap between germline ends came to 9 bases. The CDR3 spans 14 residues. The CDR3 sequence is CASSLTVTNEKLFF. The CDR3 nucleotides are TGTGCCAGCAGTTTGACAGTTACTAATGAAAAACTGTTTTTT.

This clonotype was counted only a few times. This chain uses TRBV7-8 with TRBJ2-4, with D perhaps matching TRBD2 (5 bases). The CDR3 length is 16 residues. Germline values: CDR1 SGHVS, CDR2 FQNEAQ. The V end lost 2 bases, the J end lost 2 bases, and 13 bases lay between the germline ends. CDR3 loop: CASSLSWERTKNIQYF. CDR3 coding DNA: TGTGCCAGCAGCTTAAGCTGGGAGAGGACCAAAAACATTCAGTACTTC. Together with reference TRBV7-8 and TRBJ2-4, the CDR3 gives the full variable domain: GAGVSQSPRYKVAKRGQDVALRCDPISGHVSLFWYQQALGQGPEFLTYFQNEAQLDKSGLPSDRFFAERPEGSVSTLKIQRTQQEDSAVYLCASSLSWERTKNIQYFGAGTRLSVL.

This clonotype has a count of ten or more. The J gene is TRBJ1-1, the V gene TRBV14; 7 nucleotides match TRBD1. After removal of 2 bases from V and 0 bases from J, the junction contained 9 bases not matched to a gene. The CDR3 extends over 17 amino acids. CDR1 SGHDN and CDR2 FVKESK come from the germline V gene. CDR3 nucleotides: TGTGCCAGCAGCCAACCGACAGGGAGTGCCCTGAACACTGAAGCTTTCTTT. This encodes CASSQPTGSALNTEAFF.

CDR3 DNA sequence: TGCGCCAGCAGCCAGGGGGCGCGGTTGAAGGGCTACACCTTC. This translates into CASSQGARLKGYTF. The rearrangement joins TRBV4-1 to TRBJ1-2, with D possibly TRBD1 on 6 matching bases. The CDR3 runs to 14 residues. Germline CDR1 reads MGHRA; CDR2 reads YSYEKL. V gave up 3 bases and J gave up 8 bases, with 16 bases separating them.

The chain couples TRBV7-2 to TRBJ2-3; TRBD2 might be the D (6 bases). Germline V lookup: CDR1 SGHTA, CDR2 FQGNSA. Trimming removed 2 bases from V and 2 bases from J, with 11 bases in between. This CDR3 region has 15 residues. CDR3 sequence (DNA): TGTGCCAGCAGCTTAAGGAGGGGAGCCACAGATACGCAGTATTTT. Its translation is CASSLRRGATDTQYF.

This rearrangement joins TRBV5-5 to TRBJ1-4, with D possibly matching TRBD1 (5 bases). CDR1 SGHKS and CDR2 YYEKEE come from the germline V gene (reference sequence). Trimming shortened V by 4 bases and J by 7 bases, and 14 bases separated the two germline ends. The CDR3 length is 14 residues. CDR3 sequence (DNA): TGTGCCAGCAGCCTTTTCGGGGGTGGTGAAAAACTGTTTTTT. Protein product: CASSLFGGGEKLFF.

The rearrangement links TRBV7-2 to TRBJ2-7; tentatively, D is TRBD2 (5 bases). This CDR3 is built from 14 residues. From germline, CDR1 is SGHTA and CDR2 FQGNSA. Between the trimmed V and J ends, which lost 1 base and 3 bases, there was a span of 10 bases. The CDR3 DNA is TGTGCCAGCAGCTTAGAGCCGGGGAACTACGAGCAGTACTTC. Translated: CASSLEPGNYEQYF.

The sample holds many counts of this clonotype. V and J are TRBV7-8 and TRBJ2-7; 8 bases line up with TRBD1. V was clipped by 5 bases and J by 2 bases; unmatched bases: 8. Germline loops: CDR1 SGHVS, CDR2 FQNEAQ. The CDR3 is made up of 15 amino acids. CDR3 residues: CASSADRGEAYEQYF. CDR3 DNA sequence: TGTGCCAGCAGCGCAGACAGGGGAGAGGCCTACGAGCAGTACTTC.

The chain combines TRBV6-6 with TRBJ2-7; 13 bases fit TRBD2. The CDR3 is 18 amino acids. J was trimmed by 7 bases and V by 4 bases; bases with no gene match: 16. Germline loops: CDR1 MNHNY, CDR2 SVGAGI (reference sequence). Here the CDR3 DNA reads TGTGCCAGCAGTTTGGTACACCGGGGACTAGCGGGAAGGGGTGAGCAGTACTTC. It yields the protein CASSLVHRGLAGRGEQYF.

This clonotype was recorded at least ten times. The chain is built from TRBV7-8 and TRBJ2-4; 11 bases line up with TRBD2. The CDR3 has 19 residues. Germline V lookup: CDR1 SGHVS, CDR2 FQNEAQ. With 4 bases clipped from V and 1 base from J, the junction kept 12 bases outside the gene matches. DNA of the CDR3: TGTGCCAGCAGCTCGTATAGCGGGGGGGCCGTTCTGGCCAAAAACATTCAGTACTTC. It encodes CASSSYSGGAVLAKNIQYF.

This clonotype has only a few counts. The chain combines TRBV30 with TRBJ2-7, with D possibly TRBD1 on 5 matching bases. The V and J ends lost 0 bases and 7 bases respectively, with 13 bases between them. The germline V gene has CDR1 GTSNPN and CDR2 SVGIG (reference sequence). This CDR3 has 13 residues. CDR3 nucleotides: TGTGCCTGGAGTGTAGGGGTTTCCGGAGAGCAGTACTTC. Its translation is CAWSVGVSGEQYF.

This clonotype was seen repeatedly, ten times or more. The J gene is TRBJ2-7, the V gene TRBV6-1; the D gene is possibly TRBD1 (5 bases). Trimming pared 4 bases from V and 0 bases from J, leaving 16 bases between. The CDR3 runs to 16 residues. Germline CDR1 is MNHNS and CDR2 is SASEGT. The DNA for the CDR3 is TGTGCCAGCAGTGGACCAGGGAAAAGGAGCTCCTACGAGCAGTACTTC. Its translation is CASSGPGKRSSYEQYF.

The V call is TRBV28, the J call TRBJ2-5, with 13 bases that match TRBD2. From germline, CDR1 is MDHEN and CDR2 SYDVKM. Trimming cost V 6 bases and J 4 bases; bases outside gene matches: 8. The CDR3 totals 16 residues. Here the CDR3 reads CASRAGLAGVRETQYF. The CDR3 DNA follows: TGTGCCAGCAGAGCAGGACTAGCGGGAGTACGAGAGACCCAGTACTTC.

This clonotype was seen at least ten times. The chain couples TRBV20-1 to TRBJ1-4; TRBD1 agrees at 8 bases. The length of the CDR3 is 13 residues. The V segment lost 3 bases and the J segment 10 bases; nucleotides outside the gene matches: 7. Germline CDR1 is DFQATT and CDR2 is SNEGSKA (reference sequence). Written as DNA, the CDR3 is TGCAGTGCTAGGGACAGGGAGGCGAGAAAACTGTTTTTT. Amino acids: CSARDREARKLFF.